The clone carrying this T cell receptor (beta chain) was observed at least ten times. The entry originates in a study of liver allograft versus peripheral blood T cells. Overall study context: Comparisons were made between T cell receptor repertoires found in transplanted livers and those circulating in recipients' peripheral blood.

Each CDR3 protein is one row after TCRdb ran MiXCR on the reads. The sample holds 7,400 or so distinct CDR3 sequences; around a sixth are singletons and the top ten take approximately 1.5%. The clonotype comes from a human patient who had a liver transplant. Some T cells may arise from the graft donor.

DNA of the CDR3: TGTGCCAGCAGCGCCCATCAGGGGGCAAGGGAAAAACTGTTTTTT. It yields the protein CASSAHQGAREKLFF. The chain recombines TRBV27 with TRBJ1-4; 8 bases agree with TRBD1. The CDR3 is made up of 15 amino acids. The trim removed 6 bases at V and 8 bases at J, leaving 11 bases unmatched. From germline, CDR1 is MNHEY and CDR2 SMNVEV (reference sequence).